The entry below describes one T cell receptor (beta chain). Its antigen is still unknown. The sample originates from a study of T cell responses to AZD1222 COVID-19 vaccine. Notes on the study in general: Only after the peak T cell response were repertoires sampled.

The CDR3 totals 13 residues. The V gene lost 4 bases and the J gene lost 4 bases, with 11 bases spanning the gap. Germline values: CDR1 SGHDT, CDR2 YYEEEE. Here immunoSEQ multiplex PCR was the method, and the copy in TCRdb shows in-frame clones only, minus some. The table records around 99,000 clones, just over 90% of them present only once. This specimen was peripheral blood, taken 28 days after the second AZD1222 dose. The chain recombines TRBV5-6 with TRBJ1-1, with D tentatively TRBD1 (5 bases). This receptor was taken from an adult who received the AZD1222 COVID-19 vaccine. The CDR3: CASSPWGSTEAFF. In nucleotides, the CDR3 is TGTGCCAGCAGCCCGTGGGGGTCCACTGAAGCTTTCTTT.